One and the same sample provided the 6 T cell receptor beta chains below, sequenced in a study of blood T cell repertoires in COVID-19. TCRdb's copy holds only in-frame clones and misses some; the assay was immunoSEQ multiplex PCR. The sample has roughly 260,000 clones, about 87% seen once; the top ten hold over 3.5%. Sequenced: peripheral blood. These receptors all come from a woman aged 35 to 49 with acute or convalescent COVID-19.

Details on this clone: The sample contains more than one DNA sequence encoding this CDR3. The genes are TRBV30 and TRBJ2-3; D is possibly TRBD2 (6 bases). The germline V gene encodes CDR1 GTSNPN and CDR2 SVGIG (reference sequence). V was trimmed by 2 bases and J by 6 bases, leaving 12 bases between them. The length of the CDR3 is 13 residues. The CDR3 DNA sequence: TGTGCCTGGAGTCCCGGCGGGACGGATACGCAGTATTTT. Residues: CAWSPGGTDTQYF.

The chain uses TRBV30 and TRBJ1-6, with TRBD1 matching over 8 bases. The germline CDR1 and CDR2 sequences are GTSNPN and SVGIG (reference sequence). The CDR3 is 13 residues long. The J segment lost 10 bases and the V segment lost 3 bases, leaving 5 bases of the junction unmatched. Here the CDR3 reads CAWRGQGRSPLHF. The CDR3 nucleotides read TGTGCCTGGAGAGGACAGGGCAGATCACCCCTCCACTTT.

This chain links TRBV4-1 with TRBJ2-1; D is ambiguous. This CDR3 spans 15 amino acids. Trimming shortened V by 4 bases and J by 8 bases, and 18 bases separated the two germline ends. Germline V gene lookup returns CDR1 MGHRA and CDR2 YSYEKL. This CDR3 reads CASSLQLRPPDEQFF. CDR3 nucleotides: TGCGCCAGCAGCCTGCAGTTGCGGCCCCCCGATGAGCAGTTCTTC.

This sequence joins TRBV28 and TRBJ1-4; a possible D gene is TRBD1 (6 bases). The CDR3 has 17 residues. V was pared by 4 bases and J by 1 base, with 16 bases between. Per germline, CDR1 MDHEN and CDR2 SYDVKM. The CDR3 protein is CASSSNVQGQTNEKLFF. CDR3 sequence (DNA): TGTGCCAGCAGTTCTAATGTACAGGGCCAAACTAATGAAAAACTGTTTTTT.

The rearrangement joins TRBV18 to TRBJ1-2; 9 nucleotides match TRBD1. V shed 5 bases and J 2 bases; nucleotides not matched to a gene: 3. Germline lookup yields CDR1 KGHSH and CDR2 LQKENI. The CDR3 runs to 14 residues. The CDR3 is CASSTGTGNYGYTF. The CDR3 DNA reads TGTGCCAGCTCAACCGGGACAGGGAACTATGGCTACACCTTC.

V gene TRBV5-1 combines with J gene TRBJ1-5; 7 nucleotides match TRBD1. The CDR3 loop spans 16 amino acids. The ends lost 0 bases at V and 5 bases at J; junction bases unmatched: 8. Germline CDR1 reads SGHRS; CDR2 reads YFSETQ. The CDR3 spells CASSLGGGGIHQPQHF. The DNA of the CDR3 is TGCGCCAGCAGCTTGGGTGGAGGGGGCATTCATCAGCCCCAGCATTTT.